This T cell receptor beta chain originates from a study of T-cell reconstitution after alpha-beta-depleted transplantation in children. In germline, CDR1 is LGHDT, CDR2 YNNKEL (reference sequence). This CDR3 has 15 amino acids. V was clipped by 3 bases and J by 4 bases, with 13 bases between them. As it was prepared, the TCRbeta library received unique molecular identifiers. TCRdb called the PCR reads again in MiXCR, with one record for every CDR3 protein. The sample includes 190,000 or so distinct CDR3 sequences, approximately 6.8% of them seen just once. The chain uses TRBV3-1 and TRBJ1-5; no definite D call. The sequenced sample was PBMCs from the stem cell graft donor, obtained from the stem cell graft. The TCR sequence derives from a human donor who donated a stem cell graft to a child with Wiskott-Aldrich syndrome. In nucleotides, the CDR3 is TGTGCCAGCAGCCACACCTCAAGTCGGAATCAGCCCCAGCATTTT. This translates into CASSHTSSRNQPQHF.